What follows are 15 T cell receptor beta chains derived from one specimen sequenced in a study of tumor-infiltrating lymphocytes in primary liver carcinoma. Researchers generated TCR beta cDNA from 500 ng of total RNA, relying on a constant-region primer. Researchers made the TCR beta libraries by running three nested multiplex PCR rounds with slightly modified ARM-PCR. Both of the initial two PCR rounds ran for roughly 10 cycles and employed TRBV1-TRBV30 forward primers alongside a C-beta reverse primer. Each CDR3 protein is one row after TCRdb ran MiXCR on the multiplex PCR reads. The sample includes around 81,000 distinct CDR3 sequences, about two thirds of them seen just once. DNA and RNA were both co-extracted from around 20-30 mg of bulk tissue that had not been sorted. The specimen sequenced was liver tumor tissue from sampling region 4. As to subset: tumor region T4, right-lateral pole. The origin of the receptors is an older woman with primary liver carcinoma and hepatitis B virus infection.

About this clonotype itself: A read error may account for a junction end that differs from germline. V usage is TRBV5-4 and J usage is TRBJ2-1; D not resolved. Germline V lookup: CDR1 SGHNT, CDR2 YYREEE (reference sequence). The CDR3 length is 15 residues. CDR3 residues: CASSLAGSNLDEHFF. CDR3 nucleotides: TGTGCCAGCAGCTTAGCCGGGTCCAACCTCGATGAGCATTTCTTC. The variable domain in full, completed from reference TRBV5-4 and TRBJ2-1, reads ETGVTQSPTHLIKTRGQQVTLRCSSQSGHNTVSWYQQALGQGPQFIFQYYREEENGRGNFPPRFSGLQFPNYSSELNVNALELDDSALYLCASSLAGSNLDEHFFGPGTRLTVL.

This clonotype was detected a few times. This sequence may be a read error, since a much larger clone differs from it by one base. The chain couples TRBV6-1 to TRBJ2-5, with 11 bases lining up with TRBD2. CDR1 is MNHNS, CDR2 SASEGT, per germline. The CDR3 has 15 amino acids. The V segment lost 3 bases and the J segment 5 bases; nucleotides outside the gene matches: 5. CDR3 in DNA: TGTGCCAGCAGTGATTTAGCGGGAGGGTCGGAGACCCAGTACTTC. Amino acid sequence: CASSDLAGGSETQYF.

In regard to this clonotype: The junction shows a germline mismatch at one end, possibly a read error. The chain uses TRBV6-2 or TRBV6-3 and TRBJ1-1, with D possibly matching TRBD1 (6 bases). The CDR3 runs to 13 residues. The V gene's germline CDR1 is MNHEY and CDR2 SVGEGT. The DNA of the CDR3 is TGTGTCAGCAGTTGGCAGACAGGAACTGAAGCTTTCTTC. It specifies CVSSWQTGTEAFF.

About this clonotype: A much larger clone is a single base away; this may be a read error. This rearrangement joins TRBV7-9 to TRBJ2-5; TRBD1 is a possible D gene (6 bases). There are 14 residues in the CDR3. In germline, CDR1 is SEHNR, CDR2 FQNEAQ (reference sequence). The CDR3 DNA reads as TGTACCAGCAGCCCCGACAGGACTCAAGAGACCCAGTACTTC. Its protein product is CTSSPDRTQETQYF.

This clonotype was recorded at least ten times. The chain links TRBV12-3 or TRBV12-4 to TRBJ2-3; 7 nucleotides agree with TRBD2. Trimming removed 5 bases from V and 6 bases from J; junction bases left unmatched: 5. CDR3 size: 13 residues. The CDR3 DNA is TGTGCCAGCAGTGGGGGGGTCGGGGATACGCAGTATTTT. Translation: CASSGGVGDTQYF.

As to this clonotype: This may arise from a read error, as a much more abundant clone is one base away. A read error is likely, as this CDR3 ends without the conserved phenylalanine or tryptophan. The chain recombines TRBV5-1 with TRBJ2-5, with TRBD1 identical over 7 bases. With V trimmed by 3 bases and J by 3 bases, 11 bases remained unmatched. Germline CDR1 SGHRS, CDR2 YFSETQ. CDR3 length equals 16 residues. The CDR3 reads CASSSNTGVIEETQYI. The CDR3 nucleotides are TGCGCCAGCAGCTCGAACACAGGGGTTATTGAAGAGACCCAGTACATC.

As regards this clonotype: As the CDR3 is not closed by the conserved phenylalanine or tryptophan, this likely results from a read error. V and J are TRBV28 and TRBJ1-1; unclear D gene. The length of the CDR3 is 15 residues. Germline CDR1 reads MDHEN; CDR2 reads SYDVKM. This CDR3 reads CARSSAQPANTEAFL. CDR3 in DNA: TGTGCCCGCAGTTCTGCCCAGCCGGCGAACACTGAAGCTTTCCTT.

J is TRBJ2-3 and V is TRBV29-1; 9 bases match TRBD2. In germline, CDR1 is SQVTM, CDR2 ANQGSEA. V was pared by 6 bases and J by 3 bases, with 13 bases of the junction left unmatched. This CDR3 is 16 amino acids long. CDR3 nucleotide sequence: TGCAGCGTCGGTAGCGGGAGTACGTTACGGACAGATACGCAGTATTTT. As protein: CSVGSGSTLRTDTQYF.

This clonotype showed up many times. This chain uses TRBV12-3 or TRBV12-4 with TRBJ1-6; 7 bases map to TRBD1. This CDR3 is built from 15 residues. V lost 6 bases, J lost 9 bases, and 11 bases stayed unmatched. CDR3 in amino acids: CASSQRQGSSSPLHF. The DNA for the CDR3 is TGTGCCAGCAGCCAACGACAGGGCTCTAGTTCACCCCTCCACTTT.

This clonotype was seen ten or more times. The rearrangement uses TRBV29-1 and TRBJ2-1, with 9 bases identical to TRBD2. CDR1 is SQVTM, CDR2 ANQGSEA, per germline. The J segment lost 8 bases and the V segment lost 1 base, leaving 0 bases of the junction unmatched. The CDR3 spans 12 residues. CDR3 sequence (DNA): TGCAGCGTTGAAGTAGCGGGAGATGAGCAGTTCTTC. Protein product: CSVEVAGDEQFF.

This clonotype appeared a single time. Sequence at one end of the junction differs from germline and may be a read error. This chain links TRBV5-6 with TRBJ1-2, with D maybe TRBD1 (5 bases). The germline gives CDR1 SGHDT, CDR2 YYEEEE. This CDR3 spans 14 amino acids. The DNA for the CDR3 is TGTGCCAGCAGCTACGGGACGCCAAGCTATGACTACACCTTC. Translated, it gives CASSYGTPSYDYTF. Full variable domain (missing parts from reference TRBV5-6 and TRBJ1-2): DAGVTQSPTHLIKTRGQQVTLRCSPKSGHDTVSWYQQALGQGPQFIFQYYEEEERQRGNFPDRFSGHQFPNYSSELNVNALLLGDSALYLCASSYGTPSYDYTFGSGTRLTVV.

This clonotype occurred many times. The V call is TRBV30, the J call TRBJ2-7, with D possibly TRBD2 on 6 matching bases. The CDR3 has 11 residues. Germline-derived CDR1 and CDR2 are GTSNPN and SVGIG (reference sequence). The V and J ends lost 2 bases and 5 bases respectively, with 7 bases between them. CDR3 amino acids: CAWSWGDEQYF. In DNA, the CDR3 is TGTGCCTGGAGTTGGGGGGACGAGCAGTACTTC.

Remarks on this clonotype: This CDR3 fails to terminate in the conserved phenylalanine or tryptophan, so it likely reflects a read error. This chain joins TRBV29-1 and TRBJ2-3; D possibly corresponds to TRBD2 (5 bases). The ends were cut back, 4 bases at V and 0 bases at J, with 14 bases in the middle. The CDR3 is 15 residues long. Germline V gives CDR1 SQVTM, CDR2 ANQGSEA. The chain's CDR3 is CSVARRGGSTDTQYL. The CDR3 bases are TGCAGCGTTGCGCGTAGAGGCGGGAGCACAGATACGCAGTATCTT.

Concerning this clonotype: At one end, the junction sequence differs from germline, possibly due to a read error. Written as DNA, the CDR3 is TGTGCCGGCAGTTACCAGGGTGTGGACTATGGCTACACCTTC. Amino acid sequence: CAGSYQGVDYGYTF. The chain uses TRBV6-5 and TRBJ1-2; D perhaps matches TRBD1 (5 bases). From germline, CDR1 is MNHEY and CDR2 SVGAGI. The CDR3 length is 14 residues.

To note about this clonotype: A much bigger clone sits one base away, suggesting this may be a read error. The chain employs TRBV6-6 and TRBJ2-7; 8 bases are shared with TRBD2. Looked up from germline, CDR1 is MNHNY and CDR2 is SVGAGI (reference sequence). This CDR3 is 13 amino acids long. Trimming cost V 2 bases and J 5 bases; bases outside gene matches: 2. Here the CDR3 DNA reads TGTGCCAGCAGTTACCGGGAGGGCGACGAGCAGTACTTC. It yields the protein CASSYREGDEQYF.